A selection of T cell receptor beta chains follows, all from one sample in a study of T cell repertoires in cytomegalovirus infection. Each CDR3 protein gets one entry after TCRdb re-called the reads with MiXCR. The repertoire consists of 450,000 to 550,000 distinct CDR3 sequences, with about 15% occurring once and the leading ten covering around 25%. Sequenced: CD8+ T cells from PBMCs. The receptors come from a human donor in good health (CMV status not recorded). Some clones in this sample may be carry-over from other donors' samples. CDR3s include the opening cysteine and the closing phenylalanine or tryptophan.

CDR3: CASSARSGGMNTEAFF; V: TRBV9
CDR3: CASSPSSYNEQFF; V: TRBV7-9
CDR3: CATSGDRGLYEKLFF; V: TRBV15
CDR3: CASRFFGTGWNEQFF; V: TRBV28
CDR3: CASSQTGPSYEQYF; V: TRBV12-3/TRBV12-4
CDR3: CASSSAGQGYDEQFF; V: TRBV7-3
CDR3: CASSSNNYGYTF; V: TRBV7-9
CDR3: CSVGRQGPNYGYTF; V: TRBV29-1
CDR3: CASTERAGAAGELFF; V: TRBV6-1
CDR3: CASSPGGTITDTQYF; V: TRBV9
CDR3: CASSDKVQGPDTQYF; V: TRBV6-4
CDR3: CASTLNRGIPYEQYF; V: TRBV28
CDR3: CAFSVERGTGELFF; V: TRBV30
CDR3: CASSLVRGADEQYF; V: TRBV28
CDR3: CASGLRGNTGELFF; V: TRBV12-5
CDR3: CASSEGRGLTSSNYGYTF; V: TRBV7-9
CDR3: CASSLLGNQETQYF; V: TRBV7-9
CDR3: CASSVVAEGADTQYF; V: TRBV19
CDR3: CASSPTGTEGSYGYTF; V: TRBV4-2
CDR3: CASSGAIGLAGEQYF; V: TRBV28
CDR3: CASRENTQYF; V: TRBV6-4
CDR3: CASSLIQGPNYGYTF; V: TRBV7-2
CDR3: CASSQDGTGGADGYTF; V: TRBV14
CDR3: CASSLSTAGGGYGYTF; V: TRBV7-9
CDR3: CASSPNPGGNTEAFF; V: TRBV7-6
CDR3: CASSLRGQGQETQYF; V: TRBV7-3
CDR3: CASSLRAYNEQFF; V: TRBV27
CDR3: CASSPRRGGEAFF; V: TRBV11-2
CDR3: CASSLGGGNIQYF; V: TRBV5-5
CDR3: CASSYSQLELAGGLNEQFF; V: TRBV6-5
CDR3: CASRAASTDTQYF; V: TRBV28
CDR3: CASSLRGGYQETQYF; V: TRBV7-6
CDR3: CASRPGTGREGYTF; V: TRBV12-3/TRBV12-4
CDR3: CASSGRTGEGTEAFF; V: TRBV6-6
CDR3: CASSRGPGQGSDTQYF; V: TRBV27
CDR3: CASIRGQRNTGELFF; V: TRBV7-8
CDR3: CASSPSGGFTEAFF; V: TRBV27
CDR3: CASSSSPGNTIYF; V: TRBV7-6
CDR3: CASSENYRDCLFF; V: TRBV10-2
CDR3: CAWSPGASNQPQHF; V: TRBV30
CDR3: CSVEDPRARGDEQFF; V: TRBV29-1
CDR3: CASTPLVGSASYNEQFF; V: TRBV28
CDR3: CASSEALSDEQFF; V: TRBV6-1
CDR3: CASSEKFPKEASSYGYTF; V: TRBV6-1
CDR3: CASSLGGGGNTVAFF; V: TRBV7-2